A selection of T cell receptor beta chains follows, all from one sample in a study of T cell responses to AZD1222 COVID-19 vaccine. Clones were sequenced by immunoSEQ multiplex PCR, and TCRdb holds only the in-frame ones, with some missing. The sample has 130,000 to 150,000 clones, over 75% seen once; the top ten hold about 3.4%. The sample was peripheral blood, taken on day 0 of AZD1222 vaccination. The receptors originated from an adult in good health. The conserved cysteine and the conserved F or W are not part of the CDR3 here. The order of the fields is clone size, J gene, V gene, CDR3 protein. For some rows the clone size is stated as once, few or many, or as a class when expanded; others skip it.

. TRBJ2-1 TRBV7-5 ARSPRSPDRCLGEQF
. TRBJ1-2 TRBV24-1 ATSATGSNFGSGYT
. TRBJ1-5 TRBV24-1 ATSPWTHSNNQPQH
. TRBJ2-7 TRBV19 ASSPGTSGRAYEQY
. TRBJ1-1 TRBV15 ATSRSDTEAF
. TRBJ2-1 TRBV19 ASSHPSGVYNEQF
once TRBJ1-6 TRBV11-3 ASSSHFTVEPLH
. TRBJ1-4 TRBV29-1 SAESSEKLF
. TRBJ1-3 TRBV7-2 ASSLAPPGYSGNTIY
. TRBJ2-1 TRBV27 ASSSGPYNEQF
few TRBJ2-1 TRBV7-2 ASSLDGGNSYNEQF
. TRBJ1-2 TRBV11-2 ASSLGLSRGYT
. TRBJ1-5 TRBV30 ACRAGFDQPQH
. TRBJ1-2 TRBV6-1 ASSEGWTAGYGYT
. TRBJ1-4 TRBV5-6 ASSSQGPKLF
. TRBJ2-3 TRBV10-3 AHRQASTDTQY
. TRBJ2-7 TRBV30 AWSVHGSPRLAGGSNEQY
. TRBJ1-6 TRBV6-1 ASSESNSPLH
. TRBJ1-5 TRBV7-2 ASSLPGQPQH
. TRBJ2-4 TRBV11-2 ASSLVGGMAKNIQY
. TRBJ1-5 TRBV6-5 ASSYEGNQPQH
. TRBJ1-5 TRBV7-9 ASSLSGLSNQPQH
many TRBJ2-7 TRBV7-3 ASSFGTGYEQY
once TRBJ2-3 TRBV9 ASSVRWGTDTQY
. TRBJ2-1 TRBV7-9 ASSPTSGRFYNEQF
. TRBJ1-1 TRBV12-3/TRBV12-4 ASSGSGGLAF
. TRBJ2-7 TRBV7-7 ASSLGAGAIYEQY
. TRBJ2-7 TRBV4-1 ASSTLDNSYEQY
. TRBJ1-2 TRBV5-6 ASSLGDVFNYGYT
. TRBJ1-2 TRBV27 ASSLRGGPPYGYT
. TRBJ1-1 TRBV11-3 ASSSFAGAAVNTEAF
. TRBJ2-7 TRBV16 ASSHSTGEQY
once TRBJ2-1 TRBV5-1 ASSLGIDNEQF
few TRBJ1-2 TRBV6-5 ASSYSREDYGYT
. TRBJ2-7 TRBV7-8 ASSLAASGSSYEQY
. TRBJ2-1 TRBV7-2 ASSPKSGGAEYNEQF
. TRBJ2-7 TRBV9 ASSVATGQGYEQY
. TRBJ1-2 TRBV5-5 ASSPVGSENYGYT
once TRBJ2-2 TRBV4-1 ASSHPTPREAANTGELF
. TRBJ1-4 TRBV7-9 ASSGRTGGNEKLF
once TRBJ1-2 TRBV10-2 ASSESLTSGFGYT
. TRBJ2-7 TRBV18 ASSTLTGRVTPKNYEQY
. TRBJ1-3 TRBV14 ASSQKASTGNTIY
few TRBJ2-5 TRBV7-8 ASSLITGGKKTQY
few TRBJ2-7 TRBV15 ATSREGMGINEQY
. TRBJ2-1 TRBV25-1 ASRTGSSYNEQF
. TRBJ1-4 TRBV19 ASMVATNEKLF
few TRBJ2-6 TRBV5-1 ASSFQGALKYSGANVLT
once TRBJ2-3 TRBV5-1 ASSPGLAGHTDTQY